This TCR beta chain was documented in a study of T cells after yellow fever vaccination. MiXCR, applied by TCRdb to the 5' RACE reads, yields one record per CDR3 protein. Of roughly 330,000 distinct CDR3 sequences in the sample, about 4% are singletons; the top ten hold 24%. Only a few counts were recorded for this clonotype. Trimming removed 5 bases from V and 5 bases from J, with 12 bases in between. Germline CDR1 MNHEY, CDR2 SMNVEV (reference sequence). This CDR3 is 14 amino acids long. The origin of this receptor is a man younger than 35 who received the YFV17D yellow fever vaccine. This rearrangement joins TRBV27 to TRBJ2-2; D perhaps matches TRBD2 (6 bases). The specimen was PBMCs, collected 5 days after the yellow fever booster vaccination. This CDR3 reads CASSREVWTGELFF. DNA of the CDR3: TGTGCCAGCAGTAGGGAGGTCTGGACCGGGGAGCTGTTTTTT.